This passage covers 21 T cell receptor beta chains from one sample sequenced in a study of CD8+CD57+ T cells in acquired aplastic anemia. Selection for sequencing was limited to patients who had shown CD8+CD57+ cell expansion by flow cytometry. CDR3 and TCR beta VDJ profiling relied on a genomic DNA template. TCRdb analysed the reads with MiXCR anew, one entry per CDR3 protein. The repertoire holds about 160,000 distinct CDR3 sequences, with 45% to 50% as singletons. Specimen: sorted CD4+, CD8+, or CD8+CD57+ T cells (not recorded which) from PBMCs. Receptor source: a human donor with aplastic anemia.

V usage is TRBV19 and J usage is TRBJ2-5; the D call may be TRBD1 or TRBD2 (5 bases each). The V end lost 3 bases, the J end lost 6 bases, and 8 bases lay between the germline ends. Germline V lookup: CDR1 LNHDA, CDR2 SQIVND (reference sequence). The CDR3 runs to 12 residues. The CDR3 is CASSMQGQTQYF. The CDR3 bases are TGTGCCAGTAGTATGCAGGGACAGACCCAGTACTTC.

In this sample, this clonotype turned up a few times. A much larger clonotype is one base distant, so this may be a read error. This chain uses TRBV10-2 with TRBJ1-2; D is possibly TRBD1 (5 bases). The ends were cut back, 4 bases at V and 7 bases at J, with 13 bases in the middle. Looked up from germline, CDR1 is WSHSY and CDR2 is SAAADI. This CDR3 has 13 amino acids. Here the CDR3 DNA reads TGCGCCAGCAGTGGGGCTAGGGGATTTGGCTACACCTTC. This translates into CASSGARGFGYTF.

Ten or more counts support this clonotype. The genes are TRBV9 and TRBJ1-3; 7 bases align to TRBD1. Unmatched junction bases numbered 1, after V lost 2 bases and J lost 2 bases. Germline V gene data show CDR1 as SGDLS and CDR2 as YYNGEE. This CDR3 has 14 residues. The CDR3 loop reads CASSVTGTGNTIYF. The CDR3 DNA reads TGTGCCAGCAGCGTGACAGGGACTGGAAACACCATATATTTT.

This clonotype was counted many times. The chain links TRBV24-1 to TRBJ2-3, with 10 bases identical to TRBD2. V was clipped by 10 bases and J by 3 bases; unmatched bases: 12. CDR1 KGHDR and CDR2 SFDVKD come from the germline V gene. The CDR3 is 16 residues long. The CDR3 nucleotides read TGTGCCACGGGTGAGATAGCGGGAGGCGGAACAGATACGCAGTATTTT. Translated: CATGEIAGGGTDTQYF.

The chain is built from TRBV20-1 and TRBJ2-3; 7 bases line up with TRBD1. The CDR3 is made up of 13 amino acids. V lost 4 bases and J lost 0; bases outside the gene matches: 1. From germline, CDR1 is DFQATT and CDR2 SNEGSKA (reference sequence). The CDR3 region has the DNA TGCAGTGCTAAAGGGGGCAGCACAGATACGCAGTATTTT. Translation: CSAKGGSTDTQYF.

This clonotype was detected ten times or more. The rearrangement uses TRBV7-9 and TRBJ2-1; D is uncertain. The CDR3 length is 12 residues. The germline V and J ends were trimmed by 1 base and 5 bases, with 3 bases remaining between them. CDR1 and CDR2 (germline): SEHNR, FQNEAQ (reference sequence). This CDR3 reads CASSLGDNEQFF. The CDR3 DNA follows: TGTGCCAGCAGCTTAGGCGACAATGAGCAGTTCTTC.

This clonotype was seen only a few times. The J gene is TRBJ1-1, the V gene TRBV19; D gene unclear. Looked up from germline, CDR1 is LNHDA and CDR2 is SQIVND (reference sequence). V was pared by 7 bases and J by 3 bases, with 12 bases between. The CDR3 consists of 13 residues. CDR3 loop: CASIPRSDTEAFF. CDR3 in DNA: TGTGCCAGTATCCCTCGGTCGGACACTGAAGCTTTCTTT.

The CDR3 coding sequence is TGTGCCAGCAGCCGGACAGGGGAATACACCGGGGAGCTGTTTTTT. Translating gives CASSRTGEYTGELFF. The chain joins TRBV12-3 or TRBV12-4 to TRBJ2-2; TRBD1 matches at 9 bases. V was pared by 6 bases and J by 3 bases, with 5 bases of the junction left unmatched. The CDR3 has 15 amino acids.

As for this clonotype: A junction end diverges from the germline sequence, so it may reflect a read error. The genes are TRBV7-7 and TRBJ2-5, with D unclear. This CDR3 contains 12 residues. CDR1 is SSHAT and CDR2 is FNYEAQ in the germline V gene (reference sequence). CDR3 protein: CASSLLGETQYF. CDR3 sequence (DNA): TGTGCTAGCAGCTTATTGGGAGAGACCCAGTACTTC.

The chain uses TRBV2 and TRBJ2-7; weak D call: TRBD2 (5 bases). V was trimmed by 1 base and J by 2 bases, leaving 9 bases between them. This CDR3 spans 14 amino acids. The germline CDR1 and CDR2 sequences are SNHLY and FYNNEI. Here the CDR3 DNA reads TGTGCCAGCAGTGAAGAGAGGGTAACCTACGAGCAGTACTTC. Residues: CASSEERVTYEQYF.

This clonotype has ten or more counts. Here the CDR3 reads CASSSTSGDSSYNEQFF. CDR3 nucleotides: TGTGCCAGCAGCTCGACTAGCGGGGATAGCTCCTACAATGAGCAGTTCTTC. The rearrangement uses TRBV11-1 and TRBJ2-1, with TRBD2 matching over 11 bases. Germline trimming cut 4 bases from V and 0 bases from J; bases unmatched to any gene: 5. Germline loops: CDR1 SGHAT, CDR2 FQDESV (reference sequence). The CDR3 is 17 amino acids.

This clonotype has ten or more counts. The genes are TRBV10-2 and TRBJ1-5; 8 nucleotides agree with TRBD1. The CDR3 loop spans 15 amino acids. In germline, CDR1 is WSHSY, CDR2 SAAADI. V was pared by 4 bases and J by 6 bases, with 8 bases of the junction left unmatched. CDR3 nucleotides: TGCGCCAGCAGTGTCTCTGGACAGGGAGGTCAGCCCCAGCATTTT. It is translated as CASSVSGQGGQPQHF.

This clonotype was seen at least ten times. The rearrangement uses TRBV5-8 and TRBJ1-6; tentative D call: TRBD1 (6 bases). Per the germline V gene, CDR1 is SGHTS and CDR2 is YDEGEE. V was cut by 5 bases and J by 7 bases, with 13 bases left in between. The CDR3 has 14 residues. The DNA for the CDR3 is TGTGCCAGCAGTTGGGGGGCATTGAATTCACCCCTCCACTTT. Translating it yields CASSWGALNSPLHF.

The J gene is TRBJ2-2, the V gene TRBV6-1; D gene uncertain. Trimming stripped 6 bases from V and 3 bases from J, with 17 bases between. This CDR3 is 16 amino acids long. Germline V gene data show CDR1 as MNHNS and CDR2 as SASEGT. CDR3 in amino acids: CASSDAGISYTGELFF. The CDR3 DNA reads TGTGCCAGCAGCGACGCAGGAATTTCTTACACCGGGGAGCTGTTTTTT.

This chain connects TRBV10-3 to TRBJ1-1, with D possibly being TRBD1 (5 bases). CDR1 ENHRY and CDR2 SYGVKD come from the germline V gene. V lost 8 bases and J 5 bases, leaving 15 bases between the germline ends. The CDR3 is 13 amino acids. The CDR3 DNA reads as TGTGCCATCCGGGAGGGGACGGGGACTGAAGCTTTCTTT. It specifies CAIREGTGTEAFF.

Concerning this clonotype itself: Just one base apart from a much larger clone, this may be a read error. The chain links TRBV6-6 to TRBJ1-1, with no clear D. Germline CDR1 MNHNY, CDR2 SVGAGI (reference sequence). The CDR3 covers 13 residues. The DNA for the CDR3 is TGTGCCTGCAGCCACAAAATGAACACTGAAGCTTTCTTT. Protein product: CACSHKMNTEAFF.

This chain uses TRBV28 with TRBJ1-2; 7 positions match TRBD1. The CDR3 runs to 13 residues. V gave up 6 bases and J gave up 8 bases; unmatched junction bases: 9. CDR1 is MDHEN and CDR2 is SYDVKM in the germline V gene. CDR3 DNA: TGTGCCAGCAGCTTGACTGACAGGGTGGGCTACACCTTC. Translated, it gives CASSLTDRVGYTF.

V usage is TRBV11-1 and J usage is TRBJ2-7; TRBD1 agrees at 8 bases. V lost 0 bases and J lost 2; bases outside the gene matches: 9. The germline gives CDR1 SGHAT, CDR2 FQDESV (reference sequence). This CDR3 is built from 17 residues. CDR3 sequence: CASSLAPSTGDPYEQYF. In DNA, the CDR3 is TGTGCCAGCAGCTTAGCCCCCTCGACAGGGGACCCCTACGAGCAGTACTTC.

The table lists this clonotype with a count of one. V is TRBV7-9 and J is TRBJ2-1, with D uncertain. V shed 3 bases and J shed 8 bases, with 11 bases lying between them. The germline V gene encodes CDR1 SEHNR and CDR2 FQNEAQ (reference sequence). CDR3 length equals 13 residues. The CDR3 protein is CASSFNRSDEQFF. The CDR3 nucleotides read TGTGCCAGCAGCTTCAACCGGTCGGATGAGCAGTTCTTC.

In its sample, this clonotype was seen many times. The rearrangement uses TRBV20-1 and TRBJ1-2; 10 bases align to TRBD1. Germline loops: CDR1 DFQATT, CDR2 SNEGSKA (reference sequence). This CDR3 has 16 residues. The junction had 13 bases not matched to a gene; V was cut back by 6 bases and J by 3 bases. CDR3 loop: CSASPGQGPHYYGYTF. CDR3 coding DNA: TGCAGTGCATCGCCGGGACAGGGGCCCCACTACTATGGCTACACCTTC.

At least ten counts were recorded for this clonotype. The gene calls are TRBV7-3 and TRBJ2-3; D is possibly TRBD2 (7 bases). V was shortened by 2 bases and J by 1 base, with 13 bases between the two germline ends. Germline loops: CDR1 SGHTA, CDR2 FQGTGA. CDR3 length: 16 residues. The CDR3 nucleotides read TGTGCCAGCAGCTTACGAGGGGGGGCCGGCACAGATACGCAGTATTTT. Protein sequence: CASSLRGGAGTDTQYF.